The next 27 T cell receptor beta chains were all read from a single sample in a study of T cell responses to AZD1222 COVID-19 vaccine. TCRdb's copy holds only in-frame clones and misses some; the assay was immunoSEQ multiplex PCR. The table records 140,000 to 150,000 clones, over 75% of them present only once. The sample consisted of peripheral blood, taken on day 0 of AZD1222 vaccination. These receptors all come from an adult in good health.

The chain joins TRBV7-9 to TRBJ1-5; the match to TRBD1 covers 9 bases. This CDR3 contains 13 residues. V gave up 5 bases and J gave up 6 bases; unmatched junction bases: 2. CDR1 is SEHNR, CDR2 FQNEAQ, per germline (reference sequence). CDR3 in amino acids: CASSPDRGQPQHF. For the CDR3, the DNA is TGTGCCAGCAGCCCGGACAGGGGTCAGCCCCAGCATTTT.

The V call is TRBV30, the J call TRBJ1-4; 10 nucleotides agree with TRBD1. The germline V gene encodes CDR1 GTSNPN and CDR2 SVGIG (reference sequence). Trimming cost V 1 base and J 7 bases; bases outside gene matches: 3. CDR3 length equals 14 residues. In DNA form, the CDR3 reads TGTGCCTGGAGTGAAGGGACAGGGGCTGAAAAACTGTTTTTT. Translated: CAWSEGTGAEKLFF.

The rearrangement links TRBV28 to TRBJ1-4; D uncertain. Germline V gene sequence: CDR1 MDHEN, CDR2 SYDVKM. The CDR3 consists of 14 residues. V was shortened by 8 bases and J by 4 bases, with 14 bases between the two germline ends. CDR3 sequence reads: CASHTTSFNEKLFF. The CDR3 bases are TGTGCCAGCCACACGACTTCCTTTAATGAAAAACTGTTTTTT.

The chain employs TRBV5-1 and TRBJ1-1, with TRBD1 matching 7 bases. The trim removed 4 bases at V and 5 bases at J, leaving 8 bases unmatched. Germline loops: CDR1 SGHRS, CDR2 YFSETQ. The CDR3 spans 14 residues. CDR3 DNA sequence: TGCGCCAGCAGCCCGGGACAGCCGGGGACTGAAGCTTTCTTT. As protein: CASSPGQPGTEAFF.

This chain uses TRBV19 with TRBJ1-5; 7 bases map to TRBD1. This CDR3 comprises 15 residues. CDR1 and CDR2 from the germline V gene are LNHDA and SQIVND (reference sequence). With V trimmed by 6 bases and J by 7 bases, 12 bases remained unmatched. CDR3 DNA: TGTGCCAGTAGCGAATTACAGGGGAGCGTCCAGCCCCAGCATTTT. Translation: CASSELQGSVQPQHF. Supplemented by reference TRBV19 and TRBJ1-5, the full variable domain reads DGGITQSPKYLFRKEGQNVTLSCEQNLNHDAMYWYRQDPGQGLRLIYYSQIVNDFQKGDIAEGYSVSREKKESFPLTVTSAQKNPTAFYLCASSELQGSVQPQHFGDGTRLSIL.

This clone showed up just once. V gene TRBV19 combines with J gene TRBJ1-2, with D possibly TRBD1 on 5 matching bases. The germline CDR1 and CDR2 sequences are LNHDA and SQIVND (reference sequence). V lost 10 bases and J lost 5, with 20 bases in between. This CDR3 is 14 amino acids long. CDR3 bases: TGTGCCACCGCCAAGCAAGGGGTCAAGTATGGCTACACCTTC. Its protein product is CATAKQGVKYGYTF.

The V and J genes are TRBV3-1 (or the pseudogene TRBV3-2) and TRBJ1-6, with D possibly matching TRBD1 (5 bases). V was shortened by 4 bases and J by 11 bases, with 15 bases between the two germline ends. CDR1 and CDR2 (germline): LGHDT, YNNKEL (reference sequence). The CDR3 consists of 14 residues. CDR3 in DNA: TGTGCCAGCAGCCCCCAGCAGGGAGGGACACCCCTCCACTTT. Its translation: CASSPQQGGTPLHF.

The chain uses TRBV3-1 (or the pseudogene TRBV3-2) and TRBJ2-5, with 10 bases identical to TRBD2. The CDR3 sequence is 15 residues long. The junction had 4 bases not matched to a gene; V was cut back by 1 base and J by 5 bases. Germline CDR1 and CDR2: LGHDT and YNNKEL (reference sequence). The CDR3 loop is CASSQGSSGRETQYF. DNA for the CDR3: TGTGCCAGCAGCCAAGGGAGTAGCGGGAGGGAGACCCAGTACTTC.

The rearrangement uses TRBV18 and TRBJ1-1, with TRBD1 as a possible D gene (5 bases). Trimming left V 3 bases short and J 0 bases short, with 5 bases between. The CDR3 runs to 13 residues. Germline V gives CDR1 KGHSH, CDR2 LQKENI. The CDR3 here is CASSPDMNTEAFF. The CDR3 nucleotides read TGTGCCAGCTCACCGGACATGAACACTGAAGCTTTCTTT.

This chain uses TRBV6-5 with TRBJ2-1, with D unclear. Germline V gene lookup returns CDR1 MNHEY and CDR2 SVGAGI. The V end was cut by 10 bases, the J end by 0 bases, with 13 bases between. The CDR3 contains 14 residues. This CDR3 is CATQRGTSYNEQFF. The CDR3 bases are TGTGCCACCCAGCGCGGCACCTCCTACAATGAGCAGTTCTTC.

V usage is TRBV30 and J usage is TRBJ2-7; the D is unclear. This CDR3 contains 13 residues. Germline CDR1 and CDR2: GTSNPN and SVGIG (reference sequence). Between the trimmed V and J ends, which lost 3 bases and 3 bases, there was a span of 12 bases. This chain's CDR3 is CAWRKLGSYEQYF. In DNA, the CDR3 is TGTGCCTGGAGAAAGCTGGGAAGCTACGAGCAGTACTTC.

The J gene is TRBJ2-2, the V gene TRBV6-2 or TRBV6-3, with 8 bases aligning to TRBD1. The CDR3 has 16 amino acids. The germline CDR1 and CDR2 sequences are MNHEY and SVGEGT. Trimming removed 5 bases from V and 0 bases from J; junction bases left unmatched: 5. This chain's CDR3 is CASSRGQGPNTGELFF. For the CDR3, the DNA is TGTGCCAGCAGTCGAGGACAGGGCCCGAACACCGGGGAGCTGTTTTTT.

The CDR3 nucleotides read TGTGCCAGCAGTGAGCTACAGGGCTGGAGCACTGAAGCTTTCTTT. It codes for CASSELQGWSTEAFF. The rearrangement uses TRBV27 and TRBJ1-1; a possible D gene is TRBD1 (6 bases). Trimming took 5 bases from V and 4 from J, leaving 17 bases between them. The CDR3 consists of 15 residues. CDR1 MNHEY and CDR2 SMNVEV come from the germline V gene (reference sequence).

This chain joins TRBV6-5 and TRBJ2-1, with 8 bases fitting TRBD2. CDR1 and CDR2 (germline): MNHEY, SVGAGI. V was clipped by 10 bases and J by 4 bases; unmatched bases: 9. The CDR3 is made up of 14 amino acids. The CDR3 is CATNLAGNYNEQFF. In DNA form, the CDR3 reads TGTGCCACAAATTTAGCGGGGAATTACAATGAGCAGTTCTTC.

CDR3 bases: TGTGCCAGCAGCTTGGGACCGGGACAGGGCACTCTCGAGCAGTACTTC. Amino acids: CASSLGPGQGTLEQYF. The rearrangement uses TRBV5-6 and TRBJ2-7, with 9 bases aligning to TRBD1. The germline CDR1 and CDR2 sequences are SGHDT and YYEEEE. The CDR3 is 16 residues long. With 0 bases clipped from V and 6 bases from J, the junction kept 10 bases outside the gene matches.

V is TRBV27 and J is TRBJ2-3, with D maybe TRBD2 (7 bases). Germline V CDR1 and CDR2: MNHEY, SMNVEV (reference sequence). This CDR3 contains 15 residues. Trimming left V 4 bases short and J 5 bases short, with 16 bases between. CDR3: CASSWRGRGGDTQYF. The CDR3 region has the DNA TGTGCCAGCAGTTGGCGGGGGCGGGGTGGAGATACGCAGTATTTT.

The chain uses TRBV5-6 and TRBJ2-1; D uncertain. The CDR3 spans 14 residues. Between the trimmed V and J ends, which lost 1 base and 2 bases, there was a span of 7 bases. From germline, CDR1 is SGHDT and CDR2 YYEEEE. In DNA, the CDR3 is TGTGCCAGCAGCTTGATGTGGGCCTACAATGAGCAGTTCTTC. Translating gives CASSLMWAYNEQFF.

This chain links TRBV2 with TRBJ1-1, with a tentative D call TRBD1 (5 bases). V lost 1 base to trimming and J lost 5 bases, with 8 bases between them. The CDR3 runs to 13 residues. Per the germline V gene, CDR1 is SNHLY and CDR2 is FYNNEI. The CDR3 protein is CASSEEAGTEAFF. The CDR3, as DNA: TGTGCCAGCAGTGAAGAGGCAGGGACTGAAGCTTTCTTT.

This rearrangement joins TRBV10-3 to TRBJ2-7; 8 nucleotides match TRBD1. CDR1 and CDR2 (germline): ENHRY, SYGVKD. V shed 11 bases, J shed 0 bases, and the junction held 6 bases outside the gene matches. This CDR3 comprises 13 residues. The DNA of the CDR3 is TGTGCCCTCGGGGACAGGCCCTCCTACGAGCAGTACTTC. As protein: CALGDRPSYEQYF.

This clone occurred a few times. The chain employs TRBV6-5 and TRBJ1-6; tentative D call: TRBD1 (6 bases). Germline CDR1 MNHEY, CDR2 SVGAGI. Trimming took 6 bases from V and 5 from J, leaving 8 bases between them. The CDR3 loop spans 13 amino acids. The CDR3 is CASSRDNNSPLHF. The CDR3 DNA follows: TGTGCCAGCAGCCGGGACAATAATTCACCCCTCCACTTT.

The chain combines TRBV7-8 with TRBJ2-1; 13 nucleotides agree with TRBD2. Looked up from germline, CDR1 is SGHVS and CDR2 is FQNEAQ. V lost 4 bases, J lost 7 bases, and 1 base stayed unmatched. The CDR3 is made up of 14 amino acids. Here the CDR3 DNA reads TGTGCCAGCAGCTGGACTAGCGGGAGTAATGAGCAGTTCTTC. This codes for CASSWTSGSNEQFF.

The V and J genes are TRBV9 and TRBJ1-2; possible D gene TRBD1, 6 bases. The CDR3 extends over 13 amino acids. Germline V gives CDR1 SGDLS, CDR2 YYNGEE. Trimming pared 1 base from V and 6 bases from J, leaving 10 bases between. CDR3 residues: CASSVRQVDGYTF. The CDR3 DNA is TGTGCCAGCAGCGTAAGACAGGTTGATGGCTACACCTTC.

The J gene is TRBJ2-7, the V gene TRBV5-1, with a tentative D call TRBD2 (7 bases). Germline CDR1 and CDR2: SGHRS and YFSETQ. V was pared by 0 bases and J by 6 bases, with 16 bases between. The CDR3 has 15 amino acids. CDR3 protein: CASSLEVGGRVEQYF. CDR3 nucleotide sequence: TGCGCCAGCAGCTTGGAGGTCGGGGGGCGAGTCGAGCAGTACTTC.

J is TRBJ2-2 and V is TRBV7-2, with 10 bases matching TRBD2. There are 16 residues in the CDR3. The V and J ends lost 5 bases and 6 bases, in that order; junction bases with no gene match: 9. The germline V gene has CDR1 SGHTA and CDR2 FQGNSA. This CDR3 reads CASSQIAGGLSGELFF. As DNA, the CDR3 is TGTGCCAGCAGCCAAATAGCGGGGGGCCTATCCGGGGAGCTGTTTTTT.

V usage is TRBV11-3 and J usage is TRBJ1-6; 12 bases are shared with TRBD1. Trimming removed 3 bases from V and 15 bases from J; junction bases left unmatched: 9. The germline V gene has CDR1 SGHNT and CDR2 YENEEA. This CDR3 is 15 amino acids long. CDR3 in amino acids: CASSFRDRGQKSLHF. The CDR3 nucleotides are TGTGCCAGCAGCTTCCGGGACAGGGGGCAGAAGAGCCTCCACTTT. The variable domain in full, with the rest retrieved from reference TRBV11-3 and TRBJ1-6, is EAGVVQSPRYKIIEKKQPVAFWCNPISGHNTLYWYLQNLGQGPELLIRYENEEAVDDSQLPKDRFSAERLKGVDSTLKIQPAELGDSAVYLCASSFRDRGQKSLHFGNGTRLTVT.

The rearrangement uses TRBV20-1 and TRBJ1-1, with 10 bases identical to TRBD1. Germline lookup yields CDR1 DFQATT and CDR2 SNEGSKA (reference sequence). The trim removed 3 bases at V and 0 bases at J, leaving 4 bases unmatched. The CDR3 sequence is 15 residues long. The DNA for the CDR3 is TGCAGTGCTAGTCCGACAGGGGGCCTGAACACTGAAGCTTTCTTT. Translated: CSASPTGGLNTEAFF.

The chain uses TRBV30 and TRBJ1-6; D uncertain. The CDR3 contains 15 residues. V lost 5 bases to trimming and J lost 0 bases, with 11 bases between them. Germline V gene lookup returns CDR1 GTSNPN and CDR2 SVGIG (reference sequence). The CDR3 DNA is TGTGCCTGGGCTCCACAGAGCTCCTATAATTCACCCCTCCACTTT. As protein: CAWAPQSSYNSPLHF. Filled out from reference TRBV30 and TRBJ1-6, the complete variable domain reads SQTIHQWPATLVQPVGSPLSLECTVEGTSNPNLYWYRQAAGRGLQLLFYSVGIGQISSEVPQNLSASRPQDRQFILSSKKLLLSDSGFYLCAWAPQSSYNSPLHFGNGTRLTVT.